This T cell receptor (beta chain) was sequenced for a study of cytomegalovirus exposure and HLA in healthy donors. Concerning this clone itself: As yet, its antigen is unknown.

Study-wide results and caveats: In a later analysis, HLA-associated beta chains showed higher expansion and lower generation probabilities than comparable chains. Rarity held for most TCR sequences, but there were some public TCRs that occurred in many donors.

Primers included in the PCR were 60 Vbeta and 13 Jbeta primers. Clones were read by immunoSEQ multiplex PCR, and TCRdb kept only the in-frame ones, dropping some. The table has 150,000 to 200,000 clones, under 90% seen once; the top ten hold under 5%. The germline gives CDR1 MNHEY, CDR2 SMNVEV (reference sequence). The CDR3 contains 13 residues. V was cut by 2 bases and J by 1 base, with 5 bases left in between. This receptor was identified in a man aged 18 to 30 in good health and CMV-seronegative. Sequenced material: PBMCs. This chain connects TRBV27 to TRBJ1-1; D possibly corresponds to TRBD1 (5 bases). The CDR3 region has the DNA TGTGCCAGCAGTTTAGGACAGAACACTGAAGCTTTCTTT. Encoded protein: CASSLGQNTEAFF.